Below are 24 T cell receptor beta chains sequenced from a single sample in a study of T cells in narcolepsy. Here immunoSEQ multiplex PCR was the method, and the copy in TCRdb shows in-frame clones only, minus some. The data hold 25,000 to 35,000 clones, with around four fifths observed a single time. The specimen sequenced was CD45RA- memory CD4+ T cells from PBMCs. These receptors were collected from a human donor with narcolepsy.

The CDR3 spells CASNPDRGRTNEKLFF. In DNA form, the CDR3 reads TGTGCCAGTAACCCGGACAGGGGGAGAACTAATGAAAAACTGTTTTTT. This chain joins TRBV19 and TRBJ1-4, with TRBD1 matching 10 bases. The CDR3 contains 16 residues. Germline lookup yields CDR1 LNHDA and CDR2 SQIVND (reference sequence). The V and J ends lost 7 bases and 1 base, in that order; junction bases with no gene match: 6.

The V and J genes are TRBV7-9 and TRBJ1-5; TRBD1 matches at 8 bases. V shed 5 bases, J shed 2 bases, and the junction held 5 bases outside the gene matches. Germline loops: CDR1 SEHNR, CDR2 FQNEAQ (reference sequence). This CDR3 spans 15 amino acids. CDR3 bases: TGTGCCAGCAGCCCTAGGGGACAGGGCAATCAGCCCCAGCATTTT. Protein product: CASSPRGQGNQPQHF.

The chain carries TRBV2 and TRBJ1-2; 8 bases are a match to TRBD1. Looked up from germline, CDR1 is SNHLY and CDR2 is FYNNEI. The CDR3 runs to 13 residues. Trimming took 2 bases from V and 7 from J; bases not matched to a gene: 3. The CDR3 loop reads CASSETGGRGYTF. Here the CDR3 DNA reads TGTGCCAGCAGTGAAACAGGGGGTCGTGGCTACACCTTC.

This chain links TRBV5-1 with TRBJ2-7; 7 bases match TRBD1. V dropped 0 bases and J dropped 3; count of bases not matched to a gene: 6. The CDR3 spans 15 residues. CDR1 SGHRS and CDR2 YFSETQ come from the germline V gene. The CDR3 region is CASSLGQGVIYEQYF. The CDR3 DNA sequence: TGCGCCAGCAGCTTGGGACAGGGAGTCATCTACGAGCAGTACTTC.

This clone was picked up a small number of times. The rearrangement uses TRBV2 and TRBJ1-5; TRBD1 matches 8 bases. Germline loops: CDR1 SNHLY, CDR2 FYNNEI. The CDR3 length is 14 residues. V dropped 6 bases and J dropped 4; count of bases not matched to a gene: 5. CDR3 nucleotide sequence: TGTGCCAGCAGCGGGGACAGGTCTAATCAGCCCCAGCATTTT. This gives the protein CASSGDRSNQPQHF.

V and J are TRBV19 and TRBJ1-2, with a possible D match to TRBD1 (6 bases). V lost 3 bases and J lost 8, with 13 bases in between. Germline CDR1 reads LNHDA; CDR2 reads SQIVND (reference sequence). The length of the CDR3 is 13 residues. The CDR3: CASSIGQGWGYTF. In nucleotides, the CDR3 is TGTGCCAGTAGTATCGGCCAGGGGTGGGGCTACACCTTC.

This clone was counted once. The chain's CDR3 is CASSPEGQGSTEAFF. CDR3 DNA: TGTGCCAGCAGCCCGGAGGGACAGGGTAGCACTGAAGCTTTCTTT. The rearrangement links TRBV4-2 to TRBJ1-1; 9 nucleotides align to TRBD1. Germline CDR1 reads LGHNA; CDR2 reads YNFKEQ. This CDR3 contains 15 residues. Trimming at V came to 4 bases and at J to 4 bases, leaving 7 bases not matched to a gene.

This clone was seen only once. The chain employs TRBV11-3 and TRBJ2-1; 7 nucleotides align to TRBD1. Trimming cost V 1 base and J 2 bases; bases outside gene matches: 2. Germline CDR1 is SGHNT and CDR2 is YENEEA. There are 15 residues in the CDR3. The CDR3 bases are TGTGCCAGCAGCTTAGCGGGGACAGCCTACAATGAGCAGTTCTTC. Translating it yields CASSLAGTAYNEQFF.

V gene TRBV6-4 combines with J gene TRBJ1-1; D gene ambiguous. Germline V gene lookup returns CDR1 MRHNA and CDR2 SNTAGT. CDR3 length: 14 amino acids. V dropped 2 bases and J dropped 6 bases, with 13 bases sitting between them. The CDR3 is CASSDEVGQPEAFF. CDR3 bases: TGTGCCAGCAGTGACGAAGTCGGGCAACCTGAAGCTTTCTTT.

The chain has TRBV18 and TRBJ2-5; 12 nucleotides match TRBD2. Germline V lookup: CDR1 KGHSH, CDR2 LQKENI. Unmatched junction bases numbered 3, after V lost 6 bases and J lost 4 bases. This CDR3 is 14 amino acids long. The CDR3 is CASSRTSGAETQYF. DNA for the CDR3: TGTGCCAGCTCTCGGACTAGCGGGGCAGAGACCCAGTACTTC.

A single count supports this clone. V gene TRBV29-1 combines with J gene TRBJ1-1; D remains unclear. Per the germline V gene, CDR1 is SQVTM and CDR2 is ANQGSEA. This CDR3 is built from 13 residues. V shed 5 bases and J shed 0 bases, with 10 bases lying between them. The DNA of the CDR3 is TGCAGCGTTTTCCGCAACTTGAACACTGAAGCTTTCTTT. Its protein is CSVFRNLNTEAFF.

The V call is TRBV18, the J call TRBJ2-2; D possibly corresponds to TRBD2 (5 bases). The ends were cut back, 4 bases at V and 8 bases at J, with 8 bases in the middle. The germline V gene has CDR1 KGHSH and CDR2 LQKENI. The CDR3 extends over 12 amino acids. Here the CDR3 reads CASSRGQGELFF. The CDR3 DNA is TGTGCCAGCTCACGAGGGCAAGGGGAGCTGTTTTTT. Using reference TRBV18 and TRBJ2-2 for the parts outside the CDR3, the full variable domain is NAGVMQNPRHLVRRRGQEARLRCSPMKGHSHVYWYRQLPEEGLKFMVYLQKENIIDESGMPKERFSAEFPKEGPSILRIQQVVRGDSAAYFCASSRGQGELFFGEGSRLTVL.

This chain connects TRBV7-9 to TRBJ2-3, with D perhaps TRBD2 (7 bases). The CDR3 is made up of 13 amino acids. CDR1 is SEHNR, CDR2 FQNEAQ, per germline (reference sequence). Trimming shortened V by 5 bases and J by 9 bases, and 15 bases separated the two germline ends. The CDR3 bases are TGTGCCAGCAGCAGAGGGGGGGAGATGACGCAGTATTTT. As protein: CASSRGGEMTQYF. Looking up the rest from reference TRBV7-9 and TRBJ2-3 gives the full variable domain: DTGVSQNPRHKITKRGQNVTFRCDPISEHNRLYWYRQTLGQGPEFLTYFQNEAQLEKSRLLSDRFSAERPKGSFSTLEIQRTEQGDSAMYLCASSRGGEMTQYFGPGTRLTVL.

The CDR3 protein is CASSYRAGHGYTF. CDR3 coding DNA: TGTGCCAGCAGTTATCGGGCAGGGCATGGCTACACCTTC. This chain connects TRBV6-1 to TRBJ1-2; the D gene is possibly TRBD1 (5 bases). The CDR3 contains 13 residues. The germline V and J ends were trimmed by 5 bases and 6 bases, with 13 bases remaining between them. The germline gives CDR1 MNHNS, CDR2 SASEGT.

V and J are TRBV30 and TRBJ1-1, with D uncertain. The V and J ends lost 4 bases and 6 bases respectively, with 15 bases between them. Germline values: CDR1 GTSNPN, CDR2 SVGIG (reference sequence). The CDR3 is 13 residues long. The DNA for the CDR3 is TGTGCCTGGACGGGCTATGGGCCTTCTGAAGCTTTCTTT. Translated: CAWTGYGPSEAFF.

The J gene is TRBJ1-3, the V gene TRBV7-9; D may be TRBD1 (5 bases). V shed 2 bases and J shed 2 bases, with 13 bases lying between them. The CDR3 totals 16 residues. Per the germline V gene, CDR1 is SEHNR and CDR2 is FQNEAQ (reference sequence). In nucleotides, the CDR3 is TGTGCCAGCAGCTTAAACCCCAGGGTTACTGGAAACACCATATATTTT. It is translated as CASSLNPRVTGNTIYF.

The chain combines TRBV18 with TRBJ2-1; 10 bases fit TRBD1. Germline CDR1 KGHSH, CDR2 LQKENI. The CDR3 covers 15 residues. Trimming removed 3 bases from V and 10 bases from J; junction bases left unmatched: 9. This CDR3 is CASSPPGQGTGEQFF. As DNA, the CDR3 is TGTGCCAGCTCACCCCCGGGACAGGGGACAGGCGAGCAGTTCTTC.

This chain joins TRBV19 and TRBJ2-1; 11 bases are a match to TRBD2. The CDR3 consists of 15 residues. CDR1 is LNHDA, CDR2 SQIVND, per germline (reference sequence). Losses at the gene ends were 7 bases for V and 6 bases for J; bases not matched to a gene: 8. The CDR3 protein is CASTLSGRASNEQFF. The DNA for the CDR3 is TGTGCCAGTACCCTTAGCGGGAGGGCCAGCAATGAGCAGTTCTTC.

This chain joins TRBV18 and TRBJ1-1, with D perhaps TRBD1 (6 bases). Looked up from germline, CDR1 is KGHSH and CDR2 is LQKENI. Between the trimmed V and J ends, which lost 6 bases and 4 bases, there was a span of 21 bases. The CDR3 is made up of 16 amino acids. CDR3 nucleotide sequence: TGTGCCAGCTCGTATAGCCAGGGGAAATGGGCCACTGAAGCTTTCTTT. Translated, it gives CASSYSQGKWATEAFF.

The rearrangement uses TRBV28 and TRBJ1-1, with TRBD1 as a possible D gene (5 bases). Trimming stripped 7 bases from V and 0 bases from J, with 6 bases between. CDR3 length: 12 amino acids. Germline CDR1 MDHEN, CDR2 SYDVKM. DNA of the CDR3: TGTGCCAGCACGGGGCTGAACACTGAAGCTTTCTTT. Encoded protein: CASTGLNTEAFF.

As to this clone: The same CDR3 is also encoded by other DNA sequences in this sample. The chain links TRBV19 to TRBJ1-2, with D uncertain. CDR1 is LNHDA and CDR2 is SQIVND in the germline V gene (reference sequence). Trimming shortened V by 6 bases and J by 3 bases, and 8 bases separated the two germline ends. The CDR3 totals 12 residues. In DNA, the CDR3 is TGTGCCAGTAGCGCCAGGCACTATGGCTACACCTTC. Translation gives CASSARHYGYTF.

The DNA for the CDR3 is TGCGCCAGCAGTGGGACATTAGGAGTCACAGATACGCAGTATTTT. Translating gives CASSGTLGVTDTQYF. The rearrangement links TRBV10-1 to TRBJ2-3, with a weak D call TRBD1 (5 bases). This CDR3 region has 15 residues. With 4 bases removed from V and 2 bases from J, the gap between germline ends came to 13 bases. Germline V lookup: CDR1 WNHNN, CDR2 SYGVQD (reference sequence).

The rearrangement uses TRBV2 and TRBJ1-2, with D perhaps TRBD1 (5 bases). Germline V gene data show CDR1 as SNHLY and CDR2 as FYNNEI. The CDR3 is 14 residues long. Trimming took off 10 bases at V and 4 bases at J, with 19 bases between the two ends. CDR3 nucleotides: TGTGCCACCAACTCTGGGGGTAGTAGCTATGGCTACACCTTC. Translation gives CATNSGGSSYGYTF.

In its sample, this clone was seen a few times. Other DNA variants within this sample encode the same CDR3. The genes are TRBV7-2 and TRBJ2-1, with 10 bases identical to TRBD2. Looked up from germline, CDR1 is SGHTA and CDR2 is FQGNSA. V trimming: 3 bases; J trimming: 3 bases; junction bases outside the gene matches: 2. The CDR3 covers 15 residues. CDR3 nucleotide sequence: TGTGCCAGCAGCTTCCGGACTAGCGGCTACAATGAGCAGTTCTTC. It yields the protein CASSFRTSGYNEQFF.